This TCR beta chain is from a study of blood T cell repertoires in COVID-19 (dated by TCRdb to the early 2020s). Background for the entire study: The collaborator samples originated in the United States, Italy and Spain and spanned the acute and convalescent phases of COVID-19. The prospective study material was composed of cDNA or gDNA derived from T cells, B-cell-depleted T cells, or PBMCs. Deeply sampled blood TCRbeta repertoires from subjects exposed to, actively infected with, or recovered from COVID-19 were included in the dataset. A freely available public database, intended as a resource for researchers studying the immune response to SARS-CoV-2, is where the repertoires were released. Samples were obtained from the ongoing ImmuneRACE study (first 160 participants) and from some 1,200 subjects provided by 6 global collaborators. Sample metadata almost always included a de-identified subject ID, COVID-19 status, age in years and sex. HLA class I and class II types, where available, came from metadata supplied by the sample provider rather than from assay-based typing. General study outcomes and caveats: The quantity of clinical and demographic metadata differed by source and by participant and was supplied without curation.

The immunoSEQ Assay, a bias-controlled multiplex PCR, was used to amplify TCRbeta CDR3 regions from genomic DNA. In the original analysis: The number of nucleated cells in each sample was estimated from the amplification of reference gene primers within the assay. To quantify the absolute abundance of each unique TCRbeta CDR3 rearrangement, sequence reads were collapsed and filtered. For each sample, productive Simpson clonality was calculated by taking the square root of Simpson's diversity index across productive rearrangements. Drawn from immuneACCESS, this table holds only the in-frame rearrangements with V and J called that TCRdb kept. Clones are partly lost; checked studies trace under half to an unresolved V gene and leave the rest unexplained. The V and J calls and the clone size are those of that table, but D and trimming were determined from the DNA. Across this sample there are 150,000 or so clones, with 82% seen only once. The ten largest clones represent roughly 15% of the sample.

The collaborating institutions used their own protocols to collect whole blood in K2EDTA tubes. Collaborator samples were shipped for TCRbeta analysis as frozen whole blood, isolated PBMCs, or DNA extracted from either sample type. CDR1 SQVTM and CDR2 ANQGSEA are derived from the germline V gene. Counted from cysteine to phenylalanine, this CDR3 has 13 amino acids. Only the CDR3 DNA stays, 39 bases, in frame from base 1. In its sample, this clone was seen once. The antigen it binds to is not known. Germline is not matched at one junction end, which may reflect a read error. Other nucleotide sequences in the sample specify the same CDR3.

Sequencing was done on a sample of peripheral blood. The sequence came from a human donor with acute or convalescent COVID-19. The donor label of this sample is uncertain. Recombination connected TRBV29-1 to TRBJ2-6, with a tentative D gene TRBD1 over 5 matching bases. The sequenced DNA: TGCAGCGTTGAACGCTCTGGGGCCAATGTCCTGACTTTC. This codes for CSVERSGANVLTF.